The 24 T cell receptor beta chains given below trace back to one sample, sequenced in a study of cytomegalovirus exposure and HLA in healthy donors. The PCR made use of 60 Vbeta and 13 Jbeta primers. The repertoire was sequenced with immunoSEQ multiplex PCR; TCRdb's copy has only in-frame clones and lacks some. The sample shows about 89,000 clones, 85% of them seen only once. Sequencing was carried out using PBMCs. These receptor sequences come from a man aged 35 to 55 in good health and CMV-seropositive.

The CDR3 spells CASSYSGSSSDTQYF. The CDR3 bases are TGTGCCAGCAGTTACTCCGGGAGTTCTTCAGATACGCAGTATTTT. The chain employs TRBV6-5 and TRBJ2-3; maybe TRBD2 (6 bases). Germline assignment: CDR1 MNHEY and CDR2 SVGAGI. V lost 0 bases, J lost 4 bases, and 11 bases lay in between. The CDR3 totals 15 residues.

The chain combines TRBV5-1 with TRBJ2-5, with D possibly matching TRBD2 (5 bases). Trimming removed 0 bases from V and 5 bases from J, with 11 bases in between. The CDR3 covers 14 residues. CDR1 is SGHRS, CDR2 YFSETQ, per germline. The CDR3 here is CASSLVTREETQYF. The CDR3 bases are TGCGCCAGCAGCTTGGTAACGAGGGAGGAGACCCAGTACTTC.

V is TRBV15 and J is TRBJ2-1; D perhaps matches TRBD1 (5 bases). Germline V CDR1 and CDR2: LNHNV, YYDKDF (reference sequence). CDR3 size: 13 residues. Trimming removed 0 bases at V and 7 bases at J, with 7 bases between. CDR3: CATSRDPGNEQFF. CDR3 coding DNA: TGTGCCACCAGCAGAGATCCAGGGAATGAGCAGTTCTTC. The complete variable domain, with remaining parts taken from reference TRBV15 and TRBJ2-1, reads DAMVIQNPRYQVTQFGKPVTLSCSQTLNHNVMYWYQQKSSQAPKLLFHYYDKDFNNEADTPDNFQSRRPNTSFCFLDIRSPGLGDTAMYLCATSRDPGNEQFFGPGTRLTVL.

This clone was recorded once. The genes are TRBV5-4 and TRBJ1-2; D not certain. This CDR3 has 11 residues. The V end lost 9 bases, the J end lost 6 bases, and 12 bases lay between the germline ends. The germline CDR1 and CDR2 sequences are SGHNT and YYREEE (reference sequence). CDR3: CATTGVHGYTF. CDR3 bases: TGTGCCACCACCGGGGTTCATGGCTACACCTTC.

This clone showed up just once. This sequence joins TRBV5-1 and TRBJ2-1, with no clear D. V gave up 1 base and J gave up 6 bases, with 11 bases separating them. The length of the CDR3 is 14 residues. Germline loops: CDR1 SGHRS, CDR2 YFSETQ. CDR3 sequence (DNA): TGCGCCAGCAGCTTGAGCCTGAACCCCAATGAGCAGTTCTTC. Translation: CASSLSLNPNEQFF.

The V gene is TRBV6-5, the J gene TRBJ2-3; 9 nucleotides match TRBD1. The CDR3 has 14 amino acids. Germline CDR1 reads MNHEY; CDR2 reads SVGAGI. Trimming took 6 bases from V and 7 from J; bases not matched to a gene: 8. The CDR3 DNA is TGTGCCAGCAGCCTGGGACAGGGATTCAATACGCAGTATTTT. Protein product: CASSLGQGFNTQYF.

This clone has more than one count but fewer than ten. The chain carries TRBV2 and TRBJ1-4, with D possibly matching TRBD1 (6 bases). V was clipped by 8 bases and J by 0 bases, with 13 bases between them. The CDR3 contains 15 residues. The germline gives CDR1 SNHLY, CDR2 FYNNEI. The CDR3 nucleotides are TGTGCCAGCTTTCGGCAGGGGACAACTAATGAAAAACTGTTTTTT. Encoded protein: CASFRQGTTNEKLFF.

V and J are TRBV7-8 and TRBJ2-2, with 11 positions matching TRBD1. V was clipped by 4 bases and J by 5 bases; unmatched bases: 6. Germline CDR1 reads SGHVS; CDR2 reads FQNEAQ. The CDR3 spans 16 residues. The CDR3 spells CASSSGQGAGTGELFF. As DNA, the CDR3 is TGTGCCAGCAGCTCCGGACAGGGGGCTGGTACCGGGGAGCTGTTTTTT.

In nucleotides, the CDR3 is TGTGCTAGTGGTTTGGTACCGGGGGGACTAGCGATCTACAATGAGCAGTTCTTC. This sequence encodes CASGLVPGGLAIYNEQFF. V and J are TRBV12-5 and TRBJ2-1; 10 nucleotides agree with TRBD2. CDR3 length equals 18 residues. The trim removed 0 bases at V and 3 bases at J, leaving 8 bases unmatched. Germline assignment: CDR1 LGHNT and CDR2 FRNRAP.

This chain links TRBV5-1 with TRBJ1-4, with TRBD1 identical over 9 bases. V lost 3 bases, J lost 7 bases, and 4 bases stayed unmatched. In germline, CDR1 is SGHRS, CDR2 YFSETQ. The length of the CDR3 is 14 residues. The CDR3 nucleotides read TGCGCCAGCAGCTGGGGACAGGGTGGTGAAAAACTGTTTTTT. It is translated as CASSWGQGGEKLFF.

This chain uses TRBV5-1 with TRBJ2-3; maybe TRBD2 (5 bases). Germline V gene lookup returns CDR1 SGHRS and CDR2 YFSETQ. V was clipped by 4 bases and J by 2 bases, with 11 bases between them. There are 14 residues in the CDR3. In nucleotides, the CDR3 is TGCGCCAGCAGCCGGACTGCCTACACAGATACGCAGTATTTT. It specifies CASSRTAYTDTQYF.

There are a few counts of this clone. The chain carries TRBV6-4 and TRBJ1-5; weak D call: TRBD1 (6 bases). This CDR3 contains 13 residues. Trimming cost V 6 bases and J 6 bases, with 12 bases left between them. The germline gives CDR1 MRHNA, CDR2 SNTAGT. CDR3: CASSATGTQPQHF. DNA of the CDR3: TGTGCCAGCAGCGCAACAGGGACTCAGCCCCAGCATTTT.

The rearrangement links TRBV19 to TRBJ2-1; a possible D gene is TRBD1 (6 bases). The CDR3 runs to 16 residues. From germline, CDR1 is LNHDA and CDR2 SQIVND (reference sequence). The ends were cut back, 4 bases at V and 4 bases at J, with 17 bases in the middle. The CDR3 spells CASSTFGQSGYNEQFF. CDR3 in DNA: TGTGCCAGTAGTACCTTCGGACAGTCGGGTTACAATGAGCAGTTCTTC.

This chain joins TRBV11-2 and TRBJ2-3; D remains ambiguous. CDR3 length equals 13 residues. From germline, CDR1 is SGHAT and CDR2 FQNNGV. V was pared by 0 bases and J by 8 bases, with 9 bases between. CDR3 amino acids: CASSLDAKPTQYF. CDR3 bases: TGTGCCAGCAGCTTAGATGCGAAGCCTACGCAGTATTTT.

Regarding this clone: Other DNA sequences of this sample code for an identical CDR3. J is TRBJ1-5 and V is TRBV28, with TRBD1 matching 10 bases. Trimming cost V 6 bases and J 6 bases; bases outside gene matches: 5. The V gene's germline CDR1 is MDHEN and CDR2 SYDVKM. This CDR3 has 14 amino acids. The CDR3 nucleotides read TGTGCCAGCAGACCAGGACAGGGGGGTCAGCCCCAGCATTTT. Amino acid sequence: CASRPGQGGQPQHF.

The chain combines TRBV29-1 with TRBJ1-2; D is undetermined. V shed 3 bases and J shed 1 base, with 6 bases lying between them. The CDR3 length is 12 residues. Germline loops: CDR1 SQVTM, CDR2 ANQGSEA. The CDR3 DNA follows: TGCAGCGTTGAGGGCAATAACTATGGCTACACCTTC. Amino acid sequence: CSVEGNNYGYTF.

This chain links TRBV11-2 with TRBJ2-5, with 8 nucleotides matching TRBD2. The CDR3 has 16 amino acids. Germline V gene data show CDR1 as SGHAT and CDR2 as FQNNGV. Trimming took 3 bases from V and 4 from J; bases not matched to a gene: 10. DNA for the CDR3: TGTGCCAGCAGCTTCCCACCGGGGGGGCCTGGAGAGACCCAGTACTTC. It yields the protein CASSFPPGGPGETQYF.

This clone was recorded a few times. The rearrangement joins TRBV9 to TRBJ1-1, with D possibly TRBD1 on 5 matching bases. The V gene's germline CDR1 is SGDLS and CDR2 YYNGEE. The V and J ends lost 4 bases and 8 bases respectively, with 12 bases between them. The CDR3 loop spans 12 amino acids. CDR3 protein: CASSPDGGEAFF. As DNA, the CDR3 is TGTGCCAGCAGCCCAGATGGGGGGGAAGCTTTCTTT.

The CDR3 nucleotides are TGTGCTAGTGGCTCGACAGGGCCTGGTACCGGGGAGCTGTTTTTT. Translated, it gives CASGSTGPGTGELFF. The gene calls are TRBV12-5 and TRBJ2-2, with 7 positions matching TRBD1. The CDR3 is 15 amino acids. V lost 6 bases and J lost 5; bases outside the gene matches: 9. CDR1 and CDR2 from the germline V gene are LGHNT and FRNRAP.

The rearrangement uses TRBV28 and TRBJ1-2; 11 bases agree with TRBD1. This CDR3 comprises 14 residues. The ends lost 4 bases at V and 5 bases at J; junction bases unmatched: 3. Germline loops: CDR1 MDHEN, CDR2 SYDVKM. In nucleotides, the CDR3 is TGTGCCAGCAGTTGGGACAGGGGGAAATATGGCTACACCTTC. Translating gives CASSWDRGKYGYTF.

The rearrangement joins TRBV7-9 to TRBJ1-6, with D maybe TRBD1 (5 bases). The germline V gene has CDR1 SEHNR and CDR2 FQNEAQ (reference sequence). The germline V and J ends were trimmed by 5 bases and 4 bases, with 15 bases remaining between them. The CDR3 is 16 residues long. CDR3 nucleotide sequence: TGTGCCAGCAGCCGAGTCGGGGGAGGTTATAATTCACCCCTCCACTTT. Amino acid sequence: CASSRVGGGYNSPLHF.

The V and J genes are TRBV6-1 and TRBJ1-6, with unresolved D. The V and J ends lost 0 bases and 8 bases respectively, with 11 bases between them. Germline V CDR1 and CDR2: MNHNS, SASEGT. The CDR3 contains 15 residues. The CDR3 loop reads CASSEAQPDHSPLHF. CDR3 sequence (DNA): TGTGCCAGCAGTGAAGCACAGCCCGACCATTCACCCCTCCACTTT.

This sequence joins TRBV28 and TRBJ1-6; 7 bases are a match to TRBD1. Germline-derived CDR1 and CDR2 are MDHEN and SYDVKM. This CDR3 region has 14 residues. J was trimmed by 9 bases and V by 7 bases; bases with no gene match: 9. This CDR3 reads CASTRDRVASPLHF. For the CDR3, the DNA is TGTGCCAGCACCCGTGACAGGGTCGCTTCACCCCTCCACTTT.

This clone appeared once. The chain recombines TRBV27 with TRBJ1-1; D perhaps matches TRBD1 (5 bases). The CDR3 sequence is 14 residues long. V lost 2 bases to trimming and J lost 3 bases, with 10 bases between them. Germline loops: CDR1 MNHEY, CDR2 SMNVEV (reference sequence). This CDR3 is CASSLRWGDTEAFF. The CDR3 DNA follows: TGTGCCAGCAGTTTAAGATGGGGGGACACTGAAGCTTTCTTT.